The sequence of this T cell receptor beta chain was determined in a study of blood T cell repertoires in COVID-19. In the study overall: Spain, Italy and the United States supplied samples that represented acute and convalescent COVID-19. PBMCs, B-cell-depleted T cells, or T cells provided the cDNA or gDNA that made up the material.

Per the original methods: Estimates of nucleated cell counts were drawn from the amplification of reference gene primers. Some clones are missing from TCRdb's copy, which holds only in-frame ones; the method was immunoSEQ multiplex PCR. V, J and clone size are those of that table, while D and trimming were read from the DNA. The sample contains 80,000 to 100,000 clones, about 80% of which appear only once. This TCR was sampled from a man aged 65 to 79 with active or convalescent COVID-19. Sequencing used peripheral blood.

The CDR3 DNA is TGTGCCAGCAGCGCAGACAACCCCGAGCCCCTATCAGATACGCAGTATTTT. Translation: CASSADNPEPLSDTQYF. The rearrangement uses TRBV7-9 and TRBJ2-3; D not resolved. The V gene lost 5 bases and the J gene lost 4 bases, with 22 bases spanning the gap. Germline CDR1 and CDR2: SEHNR and FQNEAQ (reference sequence). The CDR3 runs to 17 residues.